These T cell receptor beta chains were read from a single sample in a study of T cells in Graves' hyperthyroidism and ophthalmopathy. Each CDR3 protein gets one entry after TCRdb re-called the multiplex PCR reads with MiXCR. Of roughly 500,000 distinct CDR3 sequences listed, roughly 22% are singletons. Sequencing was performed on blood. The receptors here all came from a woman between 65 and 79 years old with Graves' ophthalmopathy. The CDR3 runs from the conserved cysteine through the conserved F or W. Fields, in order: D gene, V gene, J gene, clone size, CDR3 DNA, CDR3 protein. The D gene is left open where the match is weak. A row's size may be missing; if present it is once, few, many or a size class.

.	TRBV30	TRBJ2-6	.	TGTGCCTGGAAAAACTCTGGGGCCAACGTCCTGACTTTC	CAWKNSGANVLTF
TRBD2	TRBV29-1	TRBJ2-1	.	TGCAGCGTTGAAGGGGTAGCGGGAGTCTACAATGAGCAGTTCTTC	CSVEGVAGVYNEQFF
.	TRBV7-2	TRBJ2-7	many	TGTGCCAGCAGCTTTGGCGGATTCTCCTACGAGCAGTACTTC	CASSFGGFSYEQYF
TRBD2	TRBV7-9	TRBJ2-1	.	TGTGCCAGCAGTTATAGCGGGACCCCCGCCAATGAGCAGTTCTTC	CASSYSGTPANEQFF
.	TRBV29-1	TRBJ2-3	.	TGCAGCGTTGAAGAACAGGGTGGCACTGATACGCAGTATTTT	CSVEEQGGTDTQYF
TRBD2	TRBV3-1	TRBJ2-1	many	TGTGCCAGCCGCCTGACTAGCGGGAGTAATGAGCAGTTCTTC	CASRLTSGSNEQFF
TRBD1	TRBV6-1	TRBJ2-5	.	TGTGCCAGCAAGTCCGGCGGTGGACAGGGGGCGAGGGAAACCCAGTACTTC	CASKSGGGQGARETQYF
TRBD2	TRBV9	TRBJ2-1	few	TGTGCCAGCAGCGTAGGGGGGGGGAGCGATCACAATGAGCAGTTCTTC	CASSVGGGSDHNEQFF
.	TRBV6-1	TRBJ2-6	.	TGTGCCAGCAGGGGGATGCTGGCTAGAGATGATGCAAACTCTGGGGCCAACGTCCTGACTTTC	CASRGMLARDDANSGANVLTF
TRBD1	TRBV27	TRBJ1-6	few	TGTGCCAGCAGTTTATGGACCGGGACAGTTAATTCACCCCTCCACTTT	CASSLWTGTVNSPLHF
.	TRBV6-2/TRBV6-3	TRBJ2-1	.	TGTGCCAGCAGTTACTCCCGGGGGGCTTTCAATGAGCAGTTCTTC	CASSYSRGAFNEQFF
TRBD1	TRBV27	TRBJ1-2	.	TGTGCCAGCAGTTCCGGGACAGGGCGAAGCTACACCTTC	CASSSGTGRSYTF
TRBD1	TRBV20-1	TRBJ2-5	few	TGCAGTGCTAGAGATAACGGCAGGGGGCACCAAGAGACCCAGTACTTC	CSARDNGRGHQETQYF
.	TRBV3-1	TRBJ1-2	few	TGTGCCAGCAGCCAAGATCCTTTTTCAGCTAACTATGGCTACACCTTC	CASSQDPFSANYGYTF
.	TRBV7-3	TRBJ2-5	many	TGTGCCAGCAGCCCAGGCGGCAGTCGGGAGACCCAGTACTTC	CASSPGGSRETQYF
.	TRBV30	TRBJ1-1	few	TGTGCCTGGAGTGTTATTGGGACAGAAGCTTTCTTT	CAWSVIGTEAFF
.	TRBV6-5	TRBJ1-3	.	TGTGCCAGCAGTTACTCCGGGGATCCTGGAAACACCATATATTTT	CASSYSGDPGNTIYF
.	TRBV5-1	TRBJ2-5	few	TGCGCCAGCAGCTACCAGGGCGGGATCGAGACCCAGTACTTC	CASSYQGGIETQYF
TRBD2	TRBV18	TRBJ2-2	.	TGTGCCAGCTCACCCGGCTGGACCGGGACTAGTGTCACCGGGGAGCTGTTTTTT	CASSPGWTGTSVTGELFF
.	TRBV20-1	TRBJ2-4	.	TGCAGTGCTAGGAGGCCGAACCTAGCCAAAAACATTCAGTACTTC	CSARRPNLAKNIQYF
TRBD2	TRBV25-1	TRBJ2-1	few	TGTGCCAGCAGTGATCTACTAGCGGGAAACGACAATGAGCAGTTCTTC	CASSDLLAGNDNEQFF
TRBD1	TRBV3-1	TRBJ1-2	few	TGTGCCAGCAGCCAAGGACACAGGGGCGTCTATGGCTACACCTTC	CASSQGHRGVYGYTF
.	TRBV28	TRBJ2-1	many	TGTGCCAGCAGTCCCGAATACAATGAGCAGTTCTTC	CASSPEYNEQFF
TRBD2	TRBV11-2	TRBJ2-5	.	TGTGCCAGCAGCCTCACCGCGACTAGCGGGAGGATGACGTACTTC	CASSLTATSGRMTYF
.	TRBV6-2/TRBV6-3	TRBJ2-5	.	TGTGCCAGCAGTTACTCCTTAAAAGAGACCCAGTACTTC	CASSYSLKETQYF
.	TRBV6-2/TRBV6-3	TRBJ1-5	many	TGTGCCAGCAGCCCAAGGAATAGCAATCAGCCCCAGCATTTT	CASSPRNSNQPQHF
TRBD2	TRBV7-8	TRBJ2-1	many	TGTGCCAGCAGCTTAGGACTAGCGGAAAATGAGCAGTTCTTC	CASSLGLAENEQFF
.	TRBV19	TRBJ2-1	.	TGTGCCAGTAGTATCGGTTACAATGAGCAGTTCTTC	CASSIGYNEQFF
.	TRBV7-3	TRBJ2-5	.	TGTGCCAGCAGCTATAGACACAACCAAGAGACCCAGTACTTC	CASSYRHNQETQYF
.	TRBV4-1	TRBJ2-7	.	TGCGCCAGCAGCCCCGTAGGGGTCCCCTCCTACGAGCAGTACTTC	CASSPVGVPSYEQYF
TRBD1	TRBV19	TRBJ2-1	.	TGTGCCAGTAGTATTTTAGTGACAGGGGGTTACAATGAGCAGTTCTTC	CASSILVTGGYNEQFF
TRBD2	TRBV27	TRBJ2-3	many	TGTGCCAGCACTCAAGGTGGTTCAGCGGGAGGCCGCACAGATACGCAGTATTTT	CASTQGGSAGGRTDTQYF
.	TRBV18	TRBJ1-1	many	TGTGCCAGCTCACCCTGGGGCAACATGAACACTGAAGCTTTCTTT	CASSPWGNMNTEAFF
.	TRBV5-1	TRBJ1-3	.	TGCGCCAGCAGCTTGGGGTGGGCGGACTCTGGAAACACCATATATTTT	CASSLGWADSGNTIYF
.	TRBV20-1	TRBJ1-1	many	TGCAGTGCTAGTGGGCGGTTGAACACTGAAGCTTTCTTT	CSASGRLNTEAFF
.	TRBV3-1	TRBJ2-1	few	TGTGCCAGCAGCCAAGAATTACGGGGCGGAGGGAAGTTCTTC	CASSQELRGGGKFF
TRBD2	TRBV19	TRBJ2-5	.	TGTGCCAGTAGCACGGGACTACCCAAAGAGACCCAGTACTTC	CASSTGLPKETQYF
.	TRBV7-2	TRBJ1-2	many	TGTGCCAGCAGCTTAGACGCGGCTACTAGAGGCTACACCTTC	CASSLDAATRGYTF
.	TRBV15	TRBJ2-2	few	TGTGCCACCAGCAGAGACAGGGTCGACGGGGAGCTGTTTTTT	CATSRDRVDGELFF
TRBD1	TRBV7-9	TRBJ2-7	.	TGTGCCAGCAGCGCAGCTTGGACAGGGGGAGAGGTCGAGCAGTACTTC	CASSAAWTGGEVEQYF
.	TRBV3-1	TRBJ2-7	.	TGTGCCAGCAGCCAAGATCTCCCCCCACACAGTCCCTACGAGCAGTACTTC	CASSQDLPPHSPYEQYF
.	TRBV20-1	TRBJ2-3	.	TGCAGTGCTAGATCGATGAACACAGATACGCAGTATTTT	CSARSMNTDTQYF
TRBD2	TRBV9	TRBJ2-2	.	TGTGCCAGCAGCTATAGCGGGAGTAACACCGGGGAGCTGTTTTTT	CASSYSGSNTGELFF
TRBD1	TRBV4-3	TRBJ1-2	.	TGCGCCAGCAGCCAAGATGAAGGGGGCGTCCGGAGTGGCTACACCTTC	CASSQDEGGVRSGYTF
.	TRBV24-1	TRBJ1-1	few	TGTGCCACCAGTGCCTCTAGGGGTCTTAATAACACTGAAGCTTTCTTT	CATSASRGLNNTEAFF
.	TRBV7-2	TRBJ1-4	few	TGTGCCAGCAGCCGGTGGGGGGCTGAAAAACTGTTTTTT	CASSRWGAEKLFF
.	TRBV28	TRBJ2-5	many	TGTGCCAGCAGTACCCCCCCCCGTTTGACCCAGTACTTC	CASSTPPRLTQYF
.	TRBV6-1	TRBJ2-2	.	TGTGCCAGCAGACAGGGAGATACCGGGGAGCTGTTTTTT	CASRQGDTGELFF
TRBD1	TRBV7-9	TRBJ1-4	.	TGTGCCAGCAGCCCAGGACAGGGTAGAGAAAAACTGTTTTTT	CASSPGQGREKLFF
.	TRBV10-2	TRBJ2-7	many	TGCGCCAGCGGTGACAGTTACGAGCAGTACTTC	CASGDSYEQYF
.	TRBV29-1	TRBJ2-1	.	TGCAGCGTTTCCCCAACAGTTTACAATGAGCAGTTCTTC	CSVSPTVYNEQFF
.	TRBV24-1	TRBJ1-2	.	TGTGCCACCAGTGATTTGCATGGGCAGCCTCCTCGGCATGGCTACACCTTC	CATSDLHGQPPRHGYTF
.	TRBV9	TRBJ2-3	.	TGTGCCAGCAGCCGGGACGCCACAGATACGCAGTATTTT	CASSRDATDTQYF
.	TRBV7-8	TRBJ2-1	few	TGTGCCAGCAGCTTGGGGGCGAGGATGGAGAATGAGCAGTTCTTC	CASSLGARMENEQFF